This T cell receptor (beta chain) was recorded in a study of CD8 T cells in Susac syndrome. Overall study: The Susac syndrome patients were therapy-naive, on corticosteroids, or on intravenous immunoglobulin alone at blood draw. Findings of the study overall: The CD4+ T cell repertoires in Susac syndrome did not show any clonal expansion.

V was cut by 5 bases and J by 2 bases, with 9 bases left in between. Germline V CDR1 and CDR2: SGHAT, FQNNGV. The CDR3 length is 13 residues. With random hexamers, reverse transcription was performed on about 0.45 to 1 ug of RNA. TCRdb fed the immunoSEQ multiplex PCR reads into MiXCR, producing one record per CDR3 protein. The sample includes 130,000 or so distinct CDR3 sequences, around 96% of them seen just once. Regarding this clonotype: What it binds is unknown.

The sequenced sample consisted of CD4+ T cells from PBMCs. The clonotype comes from a human donor with Susac syndrome. The chain links TRBV11-2 to TRBJ2-5; maybe TRBD1 (6 bases). The CDR3 reads CASSQGQQETQYF. CDR3 DNA sequence: TGTGCCAGCAGCCAAGGACAGCAAGAGACCCAGTACTTC.